This is a list of T cell receptor beta chains from one sample in a study of cytomegalovirus exposure and HLA in healthy donors. The method was immunoSEQ multiplex PCR; TCRdb's version includes in-frame clones alone and lacks a portion of them. Among fewer than 150,000 clones, more than 60% were seen once, and the ten largest hold approximately 2.5%. Specimen: PBMCs. Source of these receptors: a woman aged 40 to 49 in good health and CMV-seropositive. Both conserved end residues are part of each CDR3. The order of the fields is clone size, V gene, CDR3 length, CDR3 protein. Where a row states a size, it is once, few, many or the class of an expanded clone; other rows omit it.

>.|TRBV19|14
CASNGGLRDYEQYF
>.|TRBV6-1|13
CASRGAAGNTIYF
>.|TRBV13|15
CASSLVQRGEYEQYF
>.|TRBV7-3|15
CASSLQGGEHNEQFF
>.|TRBV7-9|15
CASSHPDSGPYEQYF
>.|TRBV9|15
CASSVLLAGVDTQYF
>.|TRBV27|15
CASNVNRGLDSPLHF
>.|TRBV6-5|15
CASSEATSGNNEQFF
>.|TRBV11-3|16
CASSSAGQGGSYEQYF
>few|TRBV7-9|15
CASSPPNRGIETQYF
>.|TRBV5-1|12
CASSLVVNEQFF
>.|TRBV4-1|15
CASSRTAVGIYEQYF
>.|TRBV27|14
CASSLGGNNSPLHF
>.|TRBV5-4|16
CASSSDSGGAYETQYF
>.|TRBV6-5|15
CASSTTGAMDSPLHF
>.|TRBV7-9|16
CASSLAGQGKRDTQYF
>once|TRBV18|15
CASSPQDRLNTEAFF